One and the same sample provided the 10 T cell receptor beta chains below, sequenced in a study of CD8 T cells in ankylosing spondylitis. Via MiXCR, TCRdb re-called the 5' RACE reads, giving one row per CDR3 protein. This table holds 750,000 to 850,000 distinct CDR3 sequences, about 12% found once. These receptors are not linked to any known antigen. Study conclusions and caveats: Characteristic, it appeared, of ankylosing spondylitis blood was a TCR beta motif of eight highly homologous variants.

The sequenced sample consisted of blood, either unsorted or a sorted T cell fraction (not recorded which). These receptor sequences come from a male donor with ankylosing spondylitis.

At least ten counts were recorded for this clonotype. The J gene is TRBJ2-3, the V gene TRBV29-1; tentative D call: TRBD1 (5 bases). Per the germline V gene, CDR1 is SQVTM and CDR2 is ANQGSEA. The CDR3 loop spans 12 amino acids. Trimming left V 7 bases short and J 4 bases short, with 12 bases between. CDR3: CSGTWGADTQYF. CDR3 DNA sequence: TGCAGCGGAACCTGGGGCGCAGATACGCAGTATTTT.

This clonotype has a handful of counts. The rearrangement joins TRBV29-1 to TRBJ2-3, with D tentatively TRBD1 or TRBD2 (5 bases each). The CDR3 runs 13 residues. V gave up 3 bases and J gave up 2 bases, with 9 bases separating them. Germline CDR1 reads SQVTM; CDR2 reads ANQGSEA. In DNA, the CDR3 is TGCAGCGTTGATAACGGGGCCACAGATACGCAGTATTTT. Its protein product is CSVDNGATDTQYF.

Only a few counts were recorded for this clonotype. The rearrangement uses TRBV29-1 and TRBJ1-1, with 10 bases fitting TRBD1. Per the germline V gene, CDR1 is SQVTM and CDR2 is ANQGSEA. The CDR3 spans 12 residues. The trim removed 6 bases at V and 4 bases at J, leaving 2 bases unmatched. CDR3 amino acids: CSVGTGVTEAFF. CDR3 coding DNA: TGCAGCGTGGGGACAGGGGTCACTGAAGCTTTCTTT.

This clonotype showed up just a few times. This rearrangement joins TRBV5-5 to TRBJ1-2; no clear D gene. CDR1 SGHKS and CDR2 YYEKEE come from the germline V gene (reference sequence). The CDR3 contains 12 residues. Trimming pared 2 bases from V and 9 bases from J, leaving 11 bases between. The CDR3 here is CASSLVDLSYTF. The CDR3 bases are TGTGCCAGCAGCTTAGTAGATTTGAGCTACACCTTC.

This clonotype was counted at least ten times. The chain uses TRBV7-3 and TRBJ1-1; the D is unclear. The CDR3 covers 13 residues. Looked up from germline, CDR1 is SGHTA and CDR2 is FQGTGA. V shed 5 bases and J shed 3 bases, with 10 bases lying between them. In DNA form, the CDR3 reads TGTGCCAGCAGCCGCTCTTCAGACACTGAAGCTTTCTTT. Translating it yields CASSRSSDTEAFF.

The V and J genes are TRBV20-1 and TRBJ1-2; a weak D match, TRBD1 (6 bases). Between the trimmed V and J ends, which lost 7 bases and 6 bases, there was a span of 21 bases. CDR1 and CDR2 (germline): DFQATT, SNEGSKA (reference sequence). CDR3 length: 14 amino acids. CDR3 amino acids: CSVFTGYSVDGYTF. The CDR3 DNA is TGCAGTGTCTTCACAGGGTATAGTGTGGATGGCTACACCTTC.

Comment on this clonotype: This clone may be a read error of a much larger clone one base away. The CDR3, as DNA: TGCGCCAGCAGCCAACAGACAGGGGTCTACGAGCAGTACTTC. Translating gives CASSQQTGVYEQYF. The V and J genes are TRBV5-1 and TRBJ2-7; the match to TRBD1 covers 8 bases. J was trimmed by 3 bases and V by 4 bases; bases with no gene match: 6. The CDR3 has 14 amino acids. The V gene's germline CDR1 is SGHRS and CDR2 YFSETQ.

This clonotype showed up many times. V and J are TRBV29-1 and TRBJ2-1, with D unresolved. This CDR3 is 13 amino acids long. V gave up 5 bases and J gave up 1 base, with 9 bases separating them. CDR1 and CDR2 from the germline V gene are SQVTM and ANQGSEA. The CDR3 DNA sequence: TGCAGCGTTCCCAGGTTTTCCTACAATGAGCAGTTCTTC. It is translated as CSVPRFSYNEQFF.

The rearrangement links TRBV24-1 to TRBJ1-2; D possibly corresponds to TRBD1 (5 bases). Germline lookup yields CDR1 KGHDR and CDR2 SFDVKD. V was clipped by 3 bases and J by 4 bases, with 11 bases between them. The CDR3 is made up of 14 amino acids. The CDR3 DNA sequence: TGTGCCACCAGTGATCATGACAGATCCTATGGCTACACCTTC. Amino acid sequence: CATSDHDRSYGYTF.

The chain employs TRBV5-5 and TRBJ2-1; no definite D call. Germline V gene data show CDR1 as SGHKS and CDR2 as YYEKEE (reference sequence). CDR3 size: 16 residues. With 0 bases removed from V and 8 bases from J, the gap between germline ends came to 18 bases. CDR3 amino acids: CASSLGSPTLLDEQFF. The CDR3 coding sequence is TGTGCCAGCAGCTTGGGCAGCCCAACGCTATTGGATGAGCAGTTCTTC. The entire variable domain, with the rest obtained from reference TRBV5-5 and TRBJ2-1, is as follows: DAGVTQSPTHLIKTRGQQVTLRCSPISGHKSVSWYQQVLGQGPQFIFQYYEKEERGRGNFPDRFSARQFPNYSSELNVNALLLGDSALYLCASSLGSPTLLDEQFFGPGTRLTVL.